These 10 T cell receptor beta chains came from one sample sequenced in a study of CD8 T cells in Susac syndrome. The RNA input was roughly 0.45 to 1 ug, and it was reverse transcribed with random hexamers. From the immunoSEQ multiplex PCR reads, TCRdb called clonotypes with MiXCR, one entry per CDR3 protein. The sample consists of around 300,000 distinct CDR3 sequences, about 91% of them appearing once. Sequencing input: CD4+ T cells from PBMCs. The receptors derive from a human donor with multiple sclerosis.

The chain combines TRBV10-2 with TRBJ1-2; D is undetermined. Germline V gene data show CDR1 as WSHSY and CDR2 as SAAADI. Deletions cut 4 bases from V and 9 bases from J, with 12 bases between. The length of the CDR3 is 12 residues. CDR3 DNA sequence: TGCGCCAGCAGTGGGGGATTCGGTCGCTACACCTTC. Amino acid sequence: CASSGGFGRYTF.

The rearrangement joins TRBV14 to TRBJ1-1; no clear D gene. The V gene lost 2 bases and the J gene lost 8 bases, with 12 bases spanning the gap. Per the germline V gene, CDR1 is SGHDN and CDR2 is FVKESK. The CDR3 sequence is 13 residues long. CDR3 region: CASSQLRAAEAFF. CDR3 in DNA: TGTGCCAGCAGCCAACTCCGGGCGGCCGAAGCTTTCTTT.

The genes are TRBV30 and TRBJ2-3, with unresolved D. Germline loops: CDR1 GTSNPN, CDR2 SVGIG (reference sequence). V was shortened by 2 bases and J by 9 bases, with 15 bases between the two germline ends. The CDR3 totals 13 residues. CDR3 sequence: CAWSPPSSGTQYF. The CDR3 DNA reads TGTGCCTGGAGTCCCCCCTCAAGTGGAACGCAGTATTTT.

V usage is TRBV7-2 and J usage is TRBJ2-5; TRBD1 aligns across 9 bases. Germline CDR1 reads SGHTA; CDR2 reads FQGNSA. With V trimmed by 5 bases and J by 0 bases, 7 bases remained unmatched. The length of the CDR3 is 16 residues. For the CDR3, the DNA is TGTGCCAGCAGCGGCACAGGGGGCCCCCACCAAGAGACCCAGTACTTC. Its translation: CASSGTGGPHQETQYF.

The chain links TRBV18 to TRBJ1-2; D uncertain. This CDR3 is built from 17 residues. With 4 bases removed from V and 5 bases from J, the gap between germline ends came to 23 bases. The V gene's germline CDR1 is KGHSH and CDR2 LQKENI. The DNA for the CDR3 is TGTGCCAGCTCACTGAAGGACGCAGGAGTCCGACCTTATGGCTACACCTTC. Protein: CASSLKDAGVRPYGYTF.

The chain employs TRBV19 and TRBJ2-2, with 10 nucleotides matching TRBD1. Trimming at V came to 3 bases and at J to 4 bases, leaving 5 bases not matched to a gene. The germline CDR1 and CDR2 sequences are LNHDA and SQIVND (reference sequence). This CDR3 comprises 16 residues. CDR3 residues: CASSILWTGGTGELFF. The CDR3 DNA follows: TGTGCCAGTAGTATCCTATGGACAGGGGGCACCGGGGAGCTGTTTTTT.

The gene calls are TRBV12-3 or TRBV12-4 and TRBJ1-1, with a tentative D call TRBD1 (5 bases). The CDR3 sequence is 14 residues long. Trimming shortened V by 3 bases and J by 10 bases, and 18 bases separated the two germline ends. The CDR3 DNA is TGTGCCAGCAGTTTTATGGGGGGAAGATTTGGAGCTTTCTTT. Translated: CASSFMGGRFGAFF.

The chain couples TRBV5-1 to TRBJ2-4; D is undetermined. The V gene lost 6 bases and the J gene lost 6 bases, with 10 bases spanning the gap. The germline CDR1 and CDR2 sequences are SGHRS and YFSETQ. The CDR3 has 12 residues. As DNA, the CDR3 is TGCGCCAGCACGTCCCCATTAAACATTCAGTACTTC. Protein product: CASTSPLNIQYF.

The CDR3, as DNA: TGCGCCCGAGGTGGGGGCGGGAACACCGGGGAGCTGTTTTTT. Protein: CARGGGGNTGELFF. V usage is TRBV23-1 and J usage is TRBJ2-2, with a tentative D call TRBD1 (6 bases). TRBV23-1 is an ORF, and what it does is uncertain. CDR3 length: 14 amino acids. The V and J ends lost 11 bases and 1 base respectively, with 14 bases between them.

The J gene is TRBJ1-1, the V gene TRBV7-9; D possibly corresponds to TRBD1 (5 bases). Germline V gives CDR1 SEHNR, CDR2 FQNEAQ (reference sequence). The CDR3 is 16 amino acids. V shed 1 base and J shed 1 base, with 13 bases lying between them. The CDR3 reads CASSLVSGPQNTEAFF. The CDR3 bases are TGTGCCAGCAGCTTAGTGTCGGGGCCCCAGAACACTGAAGCTTTCTTT.